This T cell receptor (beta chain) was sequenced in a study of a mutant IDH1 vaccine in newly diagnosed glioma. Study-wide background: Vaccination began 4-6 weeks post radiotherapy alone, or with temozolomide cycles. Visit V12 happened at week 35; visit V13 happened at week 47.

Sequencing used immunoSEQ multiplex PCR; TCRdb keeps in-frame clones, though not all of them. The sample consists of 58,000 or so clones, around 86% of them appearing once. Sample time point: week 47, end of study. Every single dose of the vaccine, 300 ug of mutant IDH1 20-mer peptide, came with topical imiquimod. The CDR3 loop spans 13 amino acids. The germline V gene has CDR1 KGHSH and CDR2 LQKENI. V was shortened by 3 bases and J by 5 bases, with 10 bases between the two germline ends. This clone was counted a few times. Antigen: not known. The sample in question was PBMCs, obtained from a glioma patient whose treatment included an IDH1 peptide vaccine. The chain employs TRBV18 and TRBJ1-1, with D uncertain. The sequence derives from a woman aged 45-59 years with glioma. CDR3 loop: CASSPDRVTEAFF. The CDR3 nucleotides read TGTGCCAGCTCACCCGACCGAGTTACTGAAGCTTTCTTT.